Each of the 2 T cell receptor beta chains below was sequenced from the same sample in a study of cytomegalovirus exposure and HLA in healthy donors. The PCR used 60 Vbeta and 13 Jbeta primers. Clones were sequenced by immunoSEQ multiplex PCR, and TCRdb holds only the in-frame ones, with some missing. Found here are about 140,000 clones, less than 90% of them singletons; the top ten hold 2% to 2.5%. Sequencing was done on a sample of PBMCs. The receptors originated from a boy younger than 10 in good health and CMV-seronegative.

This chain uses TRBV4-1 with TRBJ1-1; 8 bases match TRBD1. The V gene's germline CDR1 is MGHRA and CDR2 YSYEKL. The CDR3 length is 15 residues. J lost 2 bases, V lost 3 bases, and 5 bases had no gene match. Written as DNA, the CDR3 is TGCGCCAGCAGCCAGGAAGACAGGGGAAACACTGAAGCTTTCTTT. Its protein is CASSQEDRGNTEAFF.

In nucleotides, the CDR3 is TGTGCCAGCAGGAGCCCAATCGTAGCGCGGGAGACCCAGTACTTC. Protein product: CASRSPIVARETQYF. The chain couples TRBV2 to TRBJ2-5; weak D call: TRBD2 (5 bases). Germline V lookup: CDR1 SNHLY, CDR2 FYNNEI. The ends were cut back, 6 bases at V and 5 bases at J, with 19 bases in the middle. This CDR3 contains 15 residues.